This T cell receptor (beta chain) was profiled in a study of blood T cell repertoires in COVID-19. Study-wide background: Acute and convalescent COVID-19 specimens originated in the United States, Italy and Spain.

The table came from immunoSEQ multiplex PCR; TCRdb's copy has only in-frame clones and leaves some out. Of 140,000 to 150,000 clones in the sample, around 87% are singletons; the top ten hold less than 5%. Researchers sorted participants into cohorts using their self-reported clinical history. V was clipped by 3 bases and J by 3 bases; unmatched bases: 4. The V gene's germline CDR1 is KGHDR and CDR2 SFDVKD. The CDR3 runs to 14 residues. The rearrangement uses TRBV24-1 and TRBJ2-7; the match to TRBD2 covers 7 bases. The sequencing sample was made of PBMCs or T cells enriched from blood (not recorded which). This TCR was sampled from a woman aged 40 to 50 who had been exposed to COVID-19. The CDR3 DNA reads as TGTGCCACCAGTGATAGAGGGGAGGGCTACGAGCAGTACTTC. It encodes CATSDRGEGYEQYF.